Detailed here is one T cell receptor beta chain. The source of the sample is a study of tumor and adjacent non-tumor tissue in lung cancer. On the study more broadly: Histology: about twelve adenocarcinoma, 2 squamous cell carcinoma, 1 small cell lung cancer. Patients were aged about 31 to 85, fewer than twelve men and about five women, stage I to III. Each sample yielded 4 million to 5 million productive TCRbeta reads on average.

The library came from three nested PCR rounds adapted from ARM-PCR protocols. TCRdb processed the multiplex PCR reads anew with MiXCR; each CDR3 protein has one entry. The sample holds 81,000 or so distinct CDR3 sequences; approximately 80% are singletons and the top ten take approximately 55%. RNA was extracted from bulk tissue without any cell sorting. More than 3 cm separated this lung sample from the edge of the tumor. Chemotherapy-naive patients with new lung cancer underwent thoracic surgery in China, August–November 2014. The length of the CDR3 is 15 residues. Trimming removed 4 bases at V and 3 bases at J, with 13 bases between. Germline CDR1 SGHTA, CDR2 FQGTGA.

This clonotype originated in a man aged 60 to 69 with non-small cell lung cancer. This rearrangement joins TRBV7-3 to TRBJ2-1, with D unresolved. The sequencing sample was made of distant non-tumor lung tissue. The CDR3 bases are TGTGCCAGCAGCTCCGGTCGGCTCGACTACAATGAGCAGTTCTTC. Its translation is CASSSGRLDYNEQFF.